The 8 T cell receptor beta chains presented below share a single source sample, sequenced in a study of Graves' ophthalmopathy and Graves' hyperthyroidism. RNA served as the template for amplifying TCR beta CDR3 regions. HTBI-primed RT-PCR formed the first round, and a multiplex PCR formed the second. MiXCR, applied by TCRdb to the multiplex PCR reads, yields one record per CDR3 protein. Of about 220,000 distinct CDR3 sequences listed, roughly 21% were seen once; the top ten hold roughly 42%. The sequenced material came from peripheral blood. These receptors were taken from a woman in her fifties or sixties with Graves' ophthalmopathy.

This clonotype was picked up many times. The J gene is TRBJ1-2, the V gene TRBV2; no firm D call. The CDR3 runs to 12 residues. Per the germline V gene, CDR1 is SNHLY and CDR2 is FYNNEI. Trimming removed 6 bases from V and 4 bases from J, with 9 bases in between. The CDR3 nucleotides read TGTGCCAGCAGATCCACCCTCTATGGCTACACCTTC. Its protein is CASRSTLYGYTF.

This clonotype appeared many times. The chain is built from TRBV20-1 and TRBJ2-5, with D perhaps matching TRBD1 (6 bases). Germline loops: CDR1 DFQATT, CDR2 SNEGSKA (reference sequence). The CDR3 covers 14 residues. V was clipped by 3 bases and J by 0 bases, with 11 bases between them. The CDR3 protein is CSARGTPYQETQYF. CDR3 nucleotide sequence: TGCAGTGCTAGGGGGACACCGTACCAAGAGACCCAGTACTTC.

Comment on this clonotype: This could be a read error, since a much larger clone is one nucleotide away. The chain uses TRBV10-3 and TRBJ1-1; D ambiguous. Germline-derived CDR1 and CDR2 are ENHRY and SYGVKD. V was shortened by 8 bases and J by 9 bases, with 19 bases between the two germline ends. The CDR3 sequence is 13 residues long. In DNA, the CDR3 is TGTGCCATCGGTGGGAGACAAGGCGTCAAAGCTTTCTTT. This translates into CAIGGRQGVKAFF.

J is TRBJ1-6 and V is TRBV30; the D gene is possibly TRBD1 (6 bases). The CDR3 sequence is 16 residues long. Germline V gene lookup returns CDR1 GTSNPN and CDR2 SVGIG (reference sequence). V was shortened by 0 bases and J by 8 bases, with 17 bases between the two germline ends. In DNA, the CDR3 is TGTGCCTGGAGTGTACAGGGTCAGGGCTACGATTCACCCCTCCACTTT. This sequence encodes CAWSVQGQGYDSPLHF.

The chain combines TRBV20-1 with TRBJ1-2; D is possibly TRBD1 (6 bases). The CDR3 loop spans 16 amino acids. The germline V and J ends were trimmed by 5 bases and 7 bases, with 26 bases remaining between them. CDR1 and CDR2 (germline): DFQATT, SNEGSKA (reference sequence). The CDR3 region is CSASNLRSQGLIGYTF. In nucleotides, the CDR3 is TGCAGTGCTTCTAACCTCAGGTCACAGGGATTGATTGGCTACACCTTC.

This clonotype was detected ten times or more. This chain connects TRBV24-1 to TRBJ1-5; D uncertain. V was trimmed by 4 bases and J by 0 bases, leaving 6 bases between them. The CDR3 contains 14 residues. From germline, CDR1 is KGHDR and CDR2 SFDVKD. In nucleotides, the CDR3 is TGTGCCACCAGTGACTCCGATAGCAATCAGCCCCAGCATTTT. Translating it yields CATSDSDSNQPQHF.

This clonotype was seen at least ten times. The chain carries TRBV2 and TRBJ2-2; 13 bases line up with TRBD2. The junction had 7 bases not matched to a gene; V was cut back by 7 bases and J by 5 bases. The CDR3 is 16 amino acids. The germline gives CDR1 SNHLY, CDR2 FYNNEI. CDR3 residues: CASTGAGLAGTGELFF. CDR3 coding DNA: TGTGCCAGCACCGGCGCGGGACTAGCGGGGACCGGGGAGCTGTTTTTT.

This clonotype was counted only a few times. The CDR3 loop is CASSFRGPTGELFF. CDR3 nucleotides: TGTGCCAGCAGCTTCAGGGGGCCAACCGGGGAGCTGTTTTTT. The chain joins TRBV6-1 to TRBJ2-2; 8 positions match TRBD1. Per the germline V gene, CDR1 is MNHNS and CDR2 is SASEGT. This CDR3 is 14 amino acids long. V shed 6 bases, J shed 5 bases, and the junction held 5 bases outside the gene matches.